These T cell receptor beta chains were read from a single sample in a study of CD8 T cells in Susac syndrome. TCRdb re-derived calls from the immunoSEQ multiplex PCR reads in MiXCR, one entry per CDR3 protein. The sample records 250,000 to 300,000 distinct CDR3 sequences, approximately 85% being singletons. The sample comprised CD8+ T cells from PBMCs. The receptors shown here come from a human donor with multiple sclerosis. The CDR3 runs from the conserved cysteine through the conserved F or W. The D gene is left open where the match is weak. Some rows mark clone size as missing; the rest say once, few, many or name a class of expanded clone.

v_gene	d_gene	abundance	j_gene	CDR3aa	CDR3nt
TRBV13	-	-	TRBJ1-3	CASSLGAEVIGNSGNTIYF	TGTGCCAGCAGCTTAGGGGCCGAAGTAATCGGCAACTCTGGAAACACCATATATTTT
TRBV27	TRBD1	-	TRBJ2-3	CASSLLVGQGDTDTQYF	TGTGCCAGCAGTTTACTCGTTGGGCAGGGGGACACAGATACGCAGTATTTT
TRBV7-8	-	-	TRBJ2-1	CASSLGGISSYNEQFF	TGTGCCAGCAGCTTAGGGGGGATCTCCTCCTACAATGAGCAGTTCTTC
TRBV7-6	TRBD1	few	TRBJ1-1	CASSPGQVMNTEAFF	TGTGCCAGCAGCCCGGGACAGGTCATGAACACTGAAGCTTTCTTT
TRBV20-1	-	-	TRBJ1-5	CSARDKGGRYQPQHF	TGCAGTGCTAGAGATAAGGGAGGGCGTTATCAGCCCCAGCATTTT
TRBV6-5	-	-	TRBJ1-1	CASSYTSGAMNTEAFF	TGTGCCAGCAGTTACACCTCGGGAGCGATGAACACTGAAGCTTTCTTT
TRBV27	-	-	TRBJ2-1	CASSLLNSYNEQFF	TGTGCCAGCAGTCTACTAAACTCCTACAATGAGCAGTTCTTC
TRBV4-1	-	few	TRBJ2-7	CASSQETQTFASYEQYF	TGCGCCAGCAGCCAAGAAACCCAGACTTTTGCCTCCTACGAGCAGTACTTC
TRBV29-1	-	-	TRBJ2-1	CSVEWTYNEQFF	TGCAGCGTTGAGTGGACCTACAATGAGCAGTTCTTC
TRBV4-1	-	few	TRBJ1-1	CASSQAYGGDTEAFF	TGCGCCAGCAGCCAGGCTTACGGGGGAGACACTGAAGCTTTCTTT
TRBV11-1	-	-	TRBJ2-7	CASSSPPQGSYEQYF	TGTGCCAGCAGCTCGCCCCCTCAGGGGAGCTACGAGCAGTACTTC
TRBV5-8	-	-	TRBJ2-7	CASSFGTTSTDEQYF	TGTGCCAGCAGCTTCGGGACCACCTCTACGGACGAGCAGTACTTC
TRBV29-1	-	-	TRBJ2-7	CSVDGQGTYEQYF	TGCAGCGTTGATGGGCAGGGCACCTACGAGCAGTACTTC
TRBV10-2	TRBD2	-	TRBJ2-1	CASSGQRGYNEQFF	TGCGCCAGCAGTGGCCAGCGGGGATACAATGAGCAGTTCTTC
TRBV7-2	-	few	TRBJ2-7	CASSFGPHYEQYF	TGTGCCAGCAGCTTCGGCCCACACTACGAGCAGTACTTC
TRBV27	-	-	TRBJ2-5	CASSSLLSAVETQYF	TGTGCCAGCAGTTCTCTTCTGTCGGCGGTGGAGACCCAGTACTTC
TRBV5-1	-	few	TRBJ2-7	CASSSRPYEQYF	TGCGCCAGCAGCTCGCGGCCGTACGAGCAGTACTTC
TRBV27	-	-	TRBJ2-7	CASSLYKGTYEQYF	TGTGCCAGCAGTTTATACAAGGGGACCTACGAGCAGTACTTC
TRBV9	-	-	TRBJ1-1	CASSALEKFTEAFF	TGTGCCAGCAGCGCACTAGAGAAGTTCACTGAAGCTTTCTTT
TRBV7-9	-	-	TRBJ2-7	CASSLGGFGGGEQYF	TGTGCCAGCAGCTTAGGAGGGTTCGGTGGGGGCGAGCAGTACTTC
TRBV4-3	-	-	TRBJ1-1	CASSPPGTPNTEAFF	TGCGCCAGCAGCCCTCCCGGGACACCGAACACTGAAGCTTTCTTT
TRBV5-4	TRBD1	-	TRBJ2-3	CASSLGGAPDTQYF	TGTGCCAGCAGCTTAGGGGGCGCCCCAGATACGCAGTATTTT
TRBV20-1	TRBD1	-	TRBJ2-7	CSAITPGTGPYEQYF	TGCAGTGCTATCACCCCCGGGACAGGGCCCTACGAGCAGTACTTC
TRBV30	-	-	TRBJ1-5	CAWSEGFSYQPQHF	TGTGCCTGGAGTGAGGGATTTTCATATCAGCCCCAGCATTTT
TRBV28	-	few	TRBJ2-1	CASSLREYNEQFF	TGTGCCAGCAGTTTGCGAGAGTACAATGAGCAGTTCTTC
TRBV29-1	-	-	TRBJ1-2	CSVAADYGYTF	TGCAGCGTTGCTGCTGATTATGGCTACACCTTC
TRBV28	-	once	TRBJ1-3	CASSLIQSGNTIYF	TGTGCCAGCAGTTTAATTCAATCTGGAAACACCATATATTTT
TRBV6-5	TRBD2	-	TRBJ2-5	CASSSTPLAGEGETQYF	TGTGCCAGCAGTTCCACACCCCTAGCGGGAGAGGGTGAGACCCAGTACTTC
TRBV11-2	TRBD1	-	TRBJ2-1	CASSLWTGANEQFF	TGTGCCAGCAGCTTATGGACAGGGGCCAATGAGCAGTTCTTC
TRBV5-1	-	-	TRBJ2-1	CASSLVVVSSYNEQFF	TGCGCCAGCAGCTTGGTAGTGGTAAGCTCCTACAATGAGCAGTTCTTC
TRBV27	TRBD1	once	TRBJ1-1	CASSLGTGVLAEAFF	TGTGCCAGCAGTTTAGGGACAGGGGTTTTGGCTGAAGCTTTCTTT
TRBV10-3	-	-	TRBJ2-7	CAISESVNQAYEQYF	TGTGCCATCAGTGAGTCGGTGAATCAGGCCTACGAGCAGTACTTC
TRBV28	-	once	TRBJ2-1	CASSILASSYNEQFF	TGTGCCAGCAGCATACTAGCTTCCTCCTACAATGAGCAGTTCTTC
TRBV30	-	-	TRBJ1-1	CAWSLSGPGAFF	TGTGCCTGGAGCCTATCGGGACCCGGAGCTTTCTTT
TRBV13	-	few	TRBJ2-7	CASSLRLGSYEQYF	TGTGCCAGCAGCCTGAGACTAGGAAGCTACGAGCAGTACTTC
TRBV19	-	-	TRBJ1-1	CASSGFYREGEAFF	TGTGCCAGTAGTGGTTTCTACAGGGAGGGTGAAGCTTTCTTT
TRBV29-1	TRBD1	-	TRBJ2-3	CSGNTGGPDTQYF	TGCAGCGGGAACACAGGGGGCCCAGATACGCAGTATTTT
TRBV4-1	TRBD1	-	TRBJ1-1	CASSQSGTANTEAFF	TGCGCCAGCAGCCAATCGGGGACAGCCAACACTGAAGCTTTCTTT
TRBV25-1	-	-	TRBJ2-7	CASSEDAYEQYF	TGTGCCAGCAGTGAGGACGCTTACGAGCAGTACTTC
TRBV18	TRBD1	-	TRBJ2-5	CASSPGDRVWQETQYF	TGTGCCAGCTCCCCAGGAGACAGGGTCTGGCAAGAGACCCAGTACTTC
TRBV6-2/TRBV6-3	-	-	TRBJ2-7	CASSYSMEEEQYF	TGTGCCAGCAGTTACTCGATGGAGGAGGAGCAGTACTTC
TRBV7-8	-	once	TRBJ2-1	CASSRLVAQYNEQFF	TGTGCCAGCAGCCGACTAGTAGCCCAGTACAATGAGCAGTTCTTC
TRBV4-3	-	-	TRBJ1-2	CASSQDYRGSYGYTF	TGCGCCAGCAGCCAAGATTATCGCGGGTCCTATGGCTACACCTTC